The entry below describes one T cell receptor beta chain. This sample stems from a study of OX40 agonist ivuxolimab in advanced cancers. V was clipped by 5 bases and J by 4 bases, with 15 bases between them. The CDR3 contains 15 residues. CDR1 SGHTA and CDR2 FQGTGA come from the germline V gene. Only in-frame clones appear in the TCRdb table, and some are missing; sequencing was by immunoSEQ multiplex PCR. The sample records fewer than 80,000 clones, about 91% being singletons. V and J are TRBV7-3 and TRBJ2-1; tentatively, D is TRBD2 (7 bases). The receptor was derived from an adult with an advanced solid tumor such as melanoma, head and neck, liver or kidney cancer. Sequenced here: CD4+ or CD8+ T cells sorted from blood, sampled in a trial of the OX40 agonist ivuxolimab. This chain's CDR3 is CASSPGAGAYNEQFF. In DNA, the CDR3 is TGTGCCAGCAGCCCTGGGGCGGGGGCGTACAATGAGCAGTTCTTC.